This T cell receptor beta chain is drawn from a study of control samples from healthy donors and cancer patients. This clone came up once. Libraries were prepared by immunoSEQ multiplex PCR; TCRdb keeps only in-frame clonotypes and omits some of them. The sample carries around 190,000 clones, around 87% recorded once. Germline V CDR1 and CDR2: MGHDK, SYGVNS. V was clipped by 4 bases and J by 4 bases; unmatched bases: 9. This CDR3 comprises 15 residues. V and J are TRBV25-1 and TRBJ2-5; 7 nucleotides agree with TRBD1. The TCR comes from a woman in her 50s in good health. Sequencing input: blood. The DNA for the CDR3 is TGTGCCAGCAGTGTTGGGACAGCTCTAGGAGAGACCCAGTACTTC. Protein sequence: CASSVGTALGETQYF.